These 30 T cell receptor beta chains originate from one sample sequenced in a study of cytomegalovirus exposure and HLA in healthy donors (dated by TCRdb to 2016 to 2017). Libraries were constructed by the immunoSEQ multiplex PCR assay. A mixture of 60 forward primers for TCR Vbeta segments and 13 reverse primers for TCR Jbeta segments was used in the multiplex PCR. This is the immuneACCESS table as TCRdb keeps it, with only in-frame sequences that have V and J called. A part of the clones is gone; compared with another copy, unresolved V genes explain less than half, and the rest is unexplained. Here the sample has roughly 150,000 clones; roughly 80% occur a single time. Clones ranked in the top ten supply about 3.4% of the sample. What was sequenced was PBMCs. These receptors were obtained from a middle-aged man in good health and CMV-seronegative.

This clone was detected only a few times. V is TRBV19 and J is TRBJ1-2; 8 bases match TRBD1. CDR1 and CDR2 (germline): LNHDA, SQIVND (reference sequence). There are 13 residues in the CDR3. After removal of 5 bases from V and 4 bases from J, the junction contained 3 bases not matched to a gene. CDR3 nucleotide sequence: TGTGCCAGTAGTCAGGGGGCCGGCTATGGCTACACCTTC. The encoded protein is CASSQGAGYGYTF.

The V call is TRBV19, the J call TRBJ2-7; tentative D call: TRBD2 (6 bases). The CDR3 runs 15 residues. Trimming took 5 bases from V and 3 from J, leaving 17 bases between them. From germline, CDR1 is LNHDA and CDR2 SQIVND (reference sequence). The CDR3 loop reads CASSVASGRNYEQYF. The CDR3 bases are TGTGCCAGTAGTGTTGCCAGCGGGCGAAACTACGAGCAGTACTTC.

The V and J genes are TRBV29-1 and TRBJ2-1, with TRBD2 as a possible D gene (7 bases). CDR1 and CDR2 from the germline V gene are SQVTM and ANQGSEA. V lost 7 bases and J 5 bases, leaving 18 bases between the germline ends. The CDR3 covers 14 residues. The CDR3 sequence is CSAPGRGAHNEQFF. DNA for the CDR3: TGCAGCGCCCCCGGCCGGGGGGCTCACAATGAGCAGTTCTTC.

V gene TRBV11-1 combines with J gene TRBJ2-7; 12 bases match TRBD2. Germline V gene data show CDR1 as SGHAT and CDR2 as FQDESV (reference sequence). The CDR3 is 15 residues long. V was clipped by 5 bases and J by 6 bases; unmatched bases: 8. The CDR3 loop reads CASSVRTSGDSEQYF. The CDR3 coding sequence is TGTGCCAGCAGCGTTAGGACTAGCGGGGATAGCGAGCAGTACTTC.

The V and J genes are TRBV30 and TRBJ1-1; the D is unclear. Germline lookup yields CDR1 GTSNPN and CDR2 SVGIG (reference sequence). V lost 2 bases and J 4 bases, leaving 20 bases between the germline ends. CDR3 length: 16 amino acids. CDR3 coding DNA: TGTGCCTGGAGTAAAAGTCTAGGTCTGGGTGGCACTGAAGCTTTCTTT. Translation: CAWSKSLGLGGTEAFF.

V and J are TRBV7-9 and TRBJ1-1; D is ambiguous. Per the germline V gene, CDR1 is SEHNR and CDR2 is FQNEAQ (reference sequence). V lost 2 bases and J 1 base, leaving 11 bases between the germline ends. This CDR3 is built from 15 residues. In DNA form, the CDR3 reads TGTGCCAGCAGCTTATCCCCCGGAGAGAACACTGAAGCTTTCTTT. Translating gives CASSLSPGENTEAFF.

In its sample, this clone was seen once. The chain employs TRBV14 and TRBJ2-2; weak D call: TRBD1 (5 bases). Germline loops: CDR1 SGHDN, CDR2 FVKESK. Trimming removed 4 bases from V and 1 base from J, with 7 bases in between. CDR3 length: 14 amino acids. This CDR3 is CASSLTGNTGELFF. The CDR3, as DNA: TGTGCCAGCAGCCTAACAGGGAACACCGGGGAGCTGTTTTTT.

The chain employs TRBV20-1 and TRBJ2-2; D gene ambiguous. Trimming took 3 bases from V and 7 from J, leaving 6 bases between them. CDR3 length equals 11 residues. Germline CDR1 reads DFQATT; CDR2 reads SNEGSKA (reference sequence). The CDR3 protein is CSASSSGELFF. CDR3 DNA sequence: TGCAGTGCTAGCTCCAGCGGGGAGCTGTTTTTT.

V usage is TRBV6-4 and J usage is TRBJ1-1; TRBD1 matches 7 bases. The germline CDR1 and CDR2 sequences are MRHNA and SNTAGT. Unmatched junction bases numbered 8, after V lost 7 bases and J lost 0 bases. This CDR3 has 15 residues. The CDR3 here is CASKAEGALNTEAFF. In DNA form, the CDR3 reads TGTGCCAGCAAAGCGGAGGGGGCTCTGAACACTGAAGCTTTCTTT.

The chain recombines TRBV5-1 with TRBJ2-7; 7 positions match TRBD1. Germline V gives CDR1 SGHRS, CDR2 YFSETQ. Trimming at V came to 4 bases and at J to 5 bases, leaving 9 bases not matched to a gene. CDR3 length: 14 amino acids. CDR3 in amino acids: CASSPGQPSNEQYF. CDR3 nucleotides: TGCGCCAGCAGCCCGGGACAGCCTTCCAACGAGCAGTACTTC.

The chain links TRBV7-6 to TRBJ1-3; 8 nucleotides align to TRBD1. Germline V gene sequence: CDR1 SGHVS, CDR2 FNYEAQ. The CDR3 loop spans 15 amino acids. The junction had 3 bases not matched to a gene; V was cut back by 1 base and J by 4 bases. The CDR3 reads CASSLVGTGGNTIYF. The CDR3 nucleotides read TGTGCCAGCAGCTTAGTCGGGACAGGCGGAAACACCATATATTTT.

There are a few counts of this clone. Written as DNA, the CDR3 is TGTGCCAGCAGCTTAGGCACAGGCATGAACACTGAAGCTTTCTTT. It translates to CASSLGTGMNTEAFF. The chain employs TRBV7-2 and TRBJ1-1; D is possibly TRBD1 (5 bases). This CDR3 comprises 15 residues. V lost 1 base and J lost 0, with 9 bases in between. Germline-derived CDR1 and CDR2 are SGHTA and FQGNSA. The full variable domain, with the rest looked up from reference TRBV7-2 and TRBJ1-1, is GAGVSQSPSNKVTEKGKDVELRCDPISGHTALYWYRQSLGQGLEFLIYFQGNSAPDKSGLPSDRFSAERTGGSVSTLTIQRTQQEDSAVYLCASSLGTGMNTEAFFGQGTRLTVV.

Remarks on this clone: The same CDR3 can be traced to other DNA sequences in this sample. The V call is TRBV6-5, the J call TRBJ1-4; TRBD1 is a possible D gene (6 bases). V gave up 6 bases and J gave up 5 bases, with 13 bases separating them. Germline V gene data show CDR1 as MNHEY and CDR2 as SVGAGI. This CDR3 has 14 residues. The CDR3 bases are TGTGCCAGCAGCCGGACAGTATTAAATGAAAAACTGTTTTTT. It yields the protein CASSRTVLNEKLFF.

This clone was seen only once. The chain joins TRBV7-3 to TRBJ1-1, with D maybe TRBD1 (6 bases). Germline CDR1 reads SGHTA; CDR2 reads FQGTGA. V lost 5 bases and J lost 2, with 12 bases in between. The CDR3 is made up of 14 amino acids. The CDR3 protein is CASSPGTSNTEAFF. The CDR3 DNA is TGTGCCAGCAGCCCAGGGACATCTAACACTGAAGCTTTCTTT.

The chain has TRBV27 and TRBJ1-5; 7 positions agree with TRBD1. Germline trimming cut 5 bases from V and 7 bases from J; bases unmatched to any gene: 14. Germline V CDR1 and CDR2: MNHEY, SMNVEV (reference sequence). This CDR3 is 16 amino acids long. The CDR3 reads CASSTTLGTADQPQHF. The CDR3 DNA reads TGTGCCAGCAGTACCACTCTTGGGACAGCGGACCAGCCCCAGCATTTT.

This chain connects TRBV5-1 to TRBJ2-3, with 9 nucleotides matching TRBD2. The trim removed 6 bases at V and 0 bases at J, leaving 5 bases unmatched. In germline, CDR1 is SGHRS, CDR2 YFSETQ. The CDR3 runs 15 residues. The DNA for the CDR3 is TGCGCCAGCAACTTAGCGGGGGAAAGCACAGATACGCAGTATTTT. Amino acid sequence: CASNLAGESTDTQYF.

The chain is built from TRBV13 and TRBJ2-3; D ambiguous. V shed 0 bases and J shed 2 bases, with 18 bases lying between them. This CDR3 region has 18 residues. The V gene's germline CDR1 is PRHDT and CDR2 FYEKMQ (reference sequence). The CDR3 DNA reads TGTGCCAGCAGCTTAGGCCTTGGTCTGACGGGTTCCACAGATACGCAGTATTTT. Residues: CASSLGLGLTGSTDTQYF.

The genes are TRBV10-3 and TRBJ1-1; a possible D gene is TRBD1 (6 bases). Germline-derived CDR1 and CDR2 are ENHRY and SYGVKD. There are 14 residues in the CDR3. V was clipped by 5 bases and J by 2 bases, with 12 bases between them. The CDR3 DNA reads TGTGCCATCAGTCCAGGGGATAGTAACACTGAAGCTTTCTTT. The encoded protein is CAISPGDSNTEAFF.

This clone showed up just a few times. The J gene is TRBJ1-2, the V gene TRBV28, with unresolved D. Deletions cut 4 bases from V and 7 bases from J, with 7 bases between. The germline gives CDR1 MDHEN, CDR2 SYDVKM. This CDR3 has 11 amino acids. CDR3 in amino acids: CASSSVLGYTF. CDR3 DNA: TGTGCCAGCAGTTCGGTCCTTGGCTACACCTTC.

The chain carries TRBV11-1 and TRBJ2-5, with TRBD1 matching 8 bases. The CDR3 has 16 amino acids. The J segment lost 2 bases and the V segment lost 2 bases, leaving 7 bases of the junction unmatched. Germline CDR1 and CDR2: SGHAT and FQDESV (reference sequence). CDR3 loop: CASSLYYRGSQETQYF. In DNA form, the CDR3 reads TGTGCCAGCAGCTTATACTACAGGGGGTCGCAAGAGACCCAGTACTTC.

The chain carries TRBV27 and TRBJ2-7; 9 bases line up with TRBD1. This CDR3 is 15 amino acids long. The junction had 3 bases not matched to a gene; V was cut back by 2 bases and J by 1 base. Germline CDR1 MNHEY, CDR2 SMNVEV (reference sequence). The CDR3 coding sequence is TGTGCCAGCAGTTTACTTGGGACAGGGTCCTACGAGCAGTACTTC. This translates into CASSLLGTGSYEQYF.

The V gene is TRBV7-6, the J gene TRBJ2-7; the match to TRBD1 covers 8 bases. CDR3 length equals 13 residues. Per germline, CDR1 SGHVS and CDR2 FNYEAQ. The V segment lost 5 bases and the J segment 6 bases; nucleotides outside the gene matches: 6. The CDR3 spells CASSPRTGSEQYF. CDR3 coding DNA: TGTGCCAGCAGCCCCCGGACAGGGAGCGAGCAGTACTTC.

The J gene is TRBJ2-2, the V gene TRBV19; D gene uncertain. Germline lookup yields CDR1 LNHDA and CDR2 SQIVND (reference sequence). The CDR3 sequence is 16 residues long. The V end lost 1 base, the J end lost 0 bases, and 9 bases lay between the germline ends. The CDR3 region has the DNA TGTGCCAGTAGTATAGCTCGGTCCGCGAACACCGGGGAGCTGTTTTTT. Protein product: CASSIARSANTGELFF.

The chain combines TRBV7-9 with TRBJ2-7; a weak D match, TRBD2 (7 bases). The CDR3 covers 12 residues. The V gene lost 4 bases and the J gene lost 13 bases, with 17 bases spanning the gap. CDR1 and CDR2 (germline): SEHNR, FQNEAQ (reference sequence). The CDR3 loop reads CASSSRGGSRYF. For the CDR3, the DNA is TGTGCCAGCAGCTCCAGGGGAGGGAGCCGATACTTC.

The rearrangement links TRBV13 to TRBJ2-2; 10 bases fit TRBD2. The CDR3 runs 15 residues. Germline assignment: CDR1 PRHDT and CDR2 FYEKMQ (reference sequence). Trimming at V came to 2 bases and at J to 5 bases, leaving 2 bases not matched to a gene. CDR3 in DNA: TGTGCCAGCAGCTTACGAGCGGGAGGGACCGGGGAGCTGTTTTTT. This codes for CASSLRAGGTGELFF. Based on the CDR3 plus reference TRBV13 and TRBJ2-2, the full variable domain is AAGVIQSPRHLIKEKRETATLKCYPIPRHDTVYWYQQGPGQDPQFLISFYEKMQSDKGSIPDRFSAQQFSDYHSELNMSSLELGDSALYFCASSLRAGGTGELFFGEGSRLTVL.

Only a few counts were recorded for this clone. The CDR3 coding sequence is TGCGCCAGCAGCCAAACGGGACAGGGGGGGAATGAGCAGTTCTTC. It translates to CASSQTGQGGNEQFF. This chain links TRBV4-1 with TRBJ2-1; 11 bases map to TRBD1. CDR3 length: 15 amino acids. Germline V gives CDR1 MGHRA, CDR2 YSYEKL. The J segment lost 7 bases and the V segment lost 2 bases, leaving 4 bases of the junction unmatched.

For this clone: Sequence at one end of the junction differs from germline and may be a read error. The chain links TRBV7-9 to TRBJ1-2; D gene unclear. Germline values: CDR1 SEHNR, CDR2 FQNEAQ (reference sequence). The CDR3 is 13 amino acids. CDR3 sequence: CASSLVSENGYNF. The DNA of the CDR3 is TGTGCCAGCAGCTTAGTGTCGGAGAATGGCTACAACTTC.

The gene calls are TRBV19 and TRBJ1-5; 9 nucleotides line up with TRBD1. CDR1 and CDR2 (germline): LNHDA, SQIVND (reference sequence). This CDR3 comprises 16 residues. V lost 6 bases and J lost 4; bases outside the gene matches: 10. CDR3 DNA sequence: TGTGCCAGTAGGGATGCCGGGACAGGGACAAATCAGCCCCAGCATTTT. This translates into CASRDAGTGTNQPQHF.

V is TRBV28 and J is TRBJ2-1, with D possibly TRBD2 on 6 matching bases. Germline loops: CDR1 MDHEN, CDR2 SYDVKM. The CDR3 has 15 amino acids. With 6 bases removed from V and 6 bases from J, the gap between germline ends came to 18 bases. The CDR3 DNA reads TGTGCCAGCAGCCCGACTAGTCCTGAGGCCAATGAGCAGTTCTTC. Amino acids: CASSPTSPEANEQFF.

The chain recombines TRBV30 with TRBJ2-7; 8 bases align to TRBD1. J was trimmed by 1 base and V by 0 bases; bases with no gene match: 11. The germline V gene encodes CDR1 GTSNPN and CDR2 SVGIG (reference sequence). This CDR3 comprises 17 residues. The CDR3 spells CAWSVQLGRGRSYEQYF. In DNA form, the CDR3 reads TGTGCCTGGAGTGTACAGCTGGGCAGGGGGCGGTCCTACGAGCAGTACTTC.